This section outlines one T cell receptor beta chain sequence together with its context. Its antigen is currently unknown. Germline and junction disagree at one end, which may indicate a read error. Using RNA template, CDR3s of TCR alpha and beta were amplified with iRepertoire arm-PCR. TCRdb recomputed calls from the multiplex PCR reads with MiXCR, one row per CDR3 protein. The data contain about 180,000 distinct CDR3 sequences, more than 35% of them seen just once; the ten biggest clones take up 5% to 5.5%. This sample is part of a study of glioma-infiltrating T cells. Study outcomes and limitations: CDR3 overlap between tissue and blood was very small. Above-expected tissue-blood divergence occurred in all gliomas, most in low-grade ones.

Sequencing was done on a sample of glioma tissue, nonneoplastic brain tissue, or PBMCs (not recorded which). The receptor's source is a human donor with low-grade glioma or glioblastoma, undergoing nonglioma brain surgery, or in good health (not recorded which).

CDR3 sequence (DNA): TGTGCCAGCACCCCCCCCGGGACCCTTTCCTATCAGCACCAGCATTTT. It yields the protein CASTPPGTLSYQHQHF. J is TRBJ1-5 and V is TRBV28; possible D gene TRBD1, 5 bases. Germline CDR1 is MDHEN and CDR2 is SYDVKM. The CDR3 loop spans 16 amino acids.